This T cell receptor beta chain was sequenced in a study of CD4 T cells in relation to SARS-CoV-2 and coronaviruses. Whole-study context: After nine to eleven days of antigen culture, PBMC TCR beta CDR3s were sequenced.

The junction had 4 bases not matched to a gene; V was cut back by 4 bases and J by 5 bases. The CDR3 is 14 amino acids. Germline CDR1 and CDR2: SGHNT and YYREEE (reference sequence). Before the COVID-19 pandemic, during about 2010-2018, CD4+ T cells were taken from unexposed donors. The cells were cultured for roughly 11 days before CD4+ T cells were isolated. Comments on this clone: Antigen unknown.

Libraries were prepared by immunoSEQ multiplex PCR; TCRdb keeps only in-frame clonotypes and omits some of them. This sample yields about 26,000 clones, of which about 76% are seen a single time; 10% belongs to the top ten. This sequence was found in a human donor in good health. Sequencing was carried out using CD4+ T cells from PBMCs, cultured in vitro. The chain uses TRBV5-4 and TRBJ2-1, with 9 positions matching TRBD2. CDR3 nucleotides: TGTGCCAGCAGCGGCGCGGGGGGGCACAATGAGCAGTTCTTC. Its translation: CASSGAGGHNEQFF.